The T cell receptor beta chain described here comes from a study of blood T cells in healthy people across ages. Sample-barcoded 5' priming and a J-beta primer mix drove a second PCR of roughly 6 to 12 cycles. TCRdb analysed the 5' RACE reads with MiXCR anew, one entry per CDR3 protein. The sample lists about 930,000 distinct CDR3 sequences; just under 30% were seen once. As for this clonotype: One junction end disagrees with the germline gene, perhaps due to a read error.

This CDR3 has 13 residues. Germline CDR1 is MDHEN and CDR2 is SYDVKM. The same data also contributed to another study, on T cells of mothers and their children. That source notes: Three healthy Caucasian mothers and their six children were the donors.

The chain links TRBV28 to TRBJ2-7, with TRBD2 identical over 7 bases. The sequence was obtained from a woman in her thirties or forties in good health. The sequenced material came from blood. Here the CDR3 DNA reads TGTGCCAGCAGGGGAGCGGGACCCTATGAGCAGTACTTC. Protein: CASRGAGPYEQYF.